This T cell receptor beta chain was sequenced in a study of cytomegalovirus exposure and HLA in healthy donors. Findings and limits, study-wide: Presence/absence comparisons presumed near-even sequencing depth among donors. At a 0.05 false discovery rate, a later analysis found 16,951 TCR beta sequences to be associated with HLA alleles. CMV serostatus was the sole immune exposure information available.

This CDR3 region has 16 residues. PCR used 60 Vbeta primers and 13 Jbeta primers. In the study's own analysis: Per a later analysis, the number of unique TCR beta chains was some 82 million, of which around 9.9 million were shared. Here immunoSEQ multiplex PCR was the method, and the copy in TCRdb shows in-frame clones only, minus some. That table supplies the V and J calls and clone size; D and trimming were determined from the DNA. Of 120,000 to 150,000 clones in the sample, around two thirds were seen once. Concerning this clone: The antigen remains undetermined.

The sequenced sample was PBMCs. The chain has TRBV1 and TRBJ1-4. TRBV1 is a recognized pseudogene. The sequence was obtained from a male donor in good health and CMV-seronegative. CDR3 protein: CTSSQEDRDFNEKLFF. CDR3 sequence (DNA): TGCACCAGCAGCCAAGAGGATCGGGACTTCAATGAAAAACTGTTTTTT.